These 27 T cell receptor beta chains were all obtained from the same sample, sequenced in a study of T-cell reconstitution after alpha-beta-depleted transplantation in children. Unique molecular identifiers were incorporated during preparation of the TCRbeta library. From the PCR reads, TCRdb called clonotypes with MiXCR, one entry per CDR3 protein. The data contain about 610,000 distinct CDR3 sequences, over 20% of them singletons. The sequenced sample was PBMCs, obtained before TCRalphabeta/CD19-depleted stem cell transplant. All receptors derive from a boy in the first two years of life with Wiskott-Aldrich syndrome, due to receive a stem cell transplant.

This clonotype was observed a handful of times. The chain links TRBV5-5 to TRBJ1-3, with a possible D match to TRBD1 (5 bases). The CDR3 contains 13 residues. Per germline, CDR1 SGHKS and CDR2 YYEKEE (reference sequence). V lost 3 bases to trimming and J lost 5 bases, with 9 bases between them. CDR3 nucleotide sequence: TGTGCCAGCAGCTGGGACGGTCGAAACACCATATATTTT. Encoded protein: CASSWDGRNTIYF.

The chain carries TRBV5-1 and TRBJ1-4; D is uncertain. The CDR3 contains 13 residues. With 0 bases removed from V and 8 bases from J, the gap between germline ends came to 8 bases. Per the germline V gene, CDR1 is SGHRS and CDR2 is YFSETQ. In nucleotides, the CDR3 is TGCGCCAGCAGCTTGGGTAGTGGCGAAAAACTGTTTTTT. Its translation: CASSLGSGEKLFF.

The chain links TRBV9 to TRBJ2-3; D might be TRBD2 (6 bases). The CDR3 extends over 15 amino acids. Germline CDR1 SGDLS, CDR2 YYNGEE. The ends were cut back, 3 bases at V and 5 bases at J, with 16 bases in the middle. CDR3 loop: CASSALGGMEDTQYF. The DNA of the CDR3 is TGTGCCAGCAGCGCCCTTGGCGGGATGGAAGATACGCAGTATTTT.

This clonotype has only a few counts. The chain has TRBV10-3 and TRBJ2-7, with a possible D match to TRBD2 (6 bases). The V end was cut by 6 bases, the J end by 8 bases, with 17 bases between. Germline CDR1 and CDR2: ENHRY and SYGVKD. The CDR3 runs to 13 residues. CDR3 in DNA: TGTGCCATCAGCGACTCACTAGCCCTCCAGCAGTACTTC. Translated: CAISDSLALQQYF.

In this sample, this clonotype turned up a few times. The rearrangement joins TRBV27 to TRBJ2-1; D remains ambiguous. The V gene lost 5 bases and the J gene lost 5 bases, with 10 bases spanning the gap. Germline-derived CDR1 and CDR2 are MNHEY and SMNVEV (reference sequence). The CDR3 has 13 residues. The CDR3 is CASSPVPDNEQFF. CDR3 bases: TGTGCCAGCAGTCCCGTACCCGACAATGAGCAGTTCTTC.

In its sample, this clonotype was seen a few times. The V call is TRBV28, the J call TRBJ2-1; 14 bases match TRBD2. This CDR3 contains 14 residues. The ends lost 8 bases at V and 7 bases at J; junction bases unmatched: 4. Germline V lookup: CDR1 MDHEN, CDR2 SYDVKM. The CDR3 bases are TGTGCCAGCGGGGGACTAGCGGGAGCGAATGAGCAGTTCTTC. It codes for CASGGLAGANEQFF.

The chain recombines TRBV30 with TRBJ2-1, with D possibly matching TRBD1 (6 bases). The V gene lost 0 bases and the J gene lost 4 bases, with 10 bases spanning the gap. The germline V gene has CDR1 GTSNPN and CDR2 SVGIG (reference sequence). This CDR3 comprises 14 residues. CDR3 sequence (DNA): TGTGCCTGGAGTGTGGCAGGGGCGTACAATGAGCAGTTCTTC. This codes for CAWSVAGAYNEQFF.

This sequence joins TRBV12-3 or TRBV12-4 and TRBJ2-1; no clear D. The CDR3 has 13 amino acids. With 1 base removed from V and 8 bases from J, the gap between germline ends came to 9 bases. DNA of the CDR3: TGTGCCAGCAGTTTAGTTAGGCGGCATGAGCAGTTCTTC. It is translated as CASSLVRRHEQFF.

In its sample, this clonotype was seen a few times. The genes are TRBV5-1 and TRBJ2-7; 9 bases align to TRBD1. Germline CDR1 reads SGHRS; CDR2 reads YFSETQ. V shed 1 base and J 4 bases; nucleotides not matched to a gene: 9. The CDR3 has 16 residues. DNA for the CDR3: TGCGCCAGCAGCTTGACAGTGGGACAGGGAAGATACGAGCAGTACTTC. Translated, it gives CASSLTVGQGRYEQYF.

This clonotype appeared a few times. V gene TRBV29-1 combines with J gene TRBJ2-6; 9 bases match TRBD1. Per germline, CDR1 SQVTM and CDR2 ANQGSEA. Trimming cost V 7 bases and J 0 bases; bases outside gene matches: 13. The CDR3 contains 18 residues. This CDR3 is CSAVTGGEPYSGANVLTF. In DNA form, the CDR3 reads TGCAGCGCCGTTACAGGGGGCGAACCGTACTCTGGGGCCAACGTCCTGACTTTC.

V usage is TRBV7-8 and J usage is TRBJ2-1; no clear D gene. This CDR3 is 13 amino acids long. Deletions cut 1 base from V and 5 bases from J, with 6 bases between. Germline loops: CDR1 SGHVS, CDR2 FQNEAQ. DNA of the CDR3: TGTGCCAGCAGCTTAGTAGAAAACAATGAGCAGTTCTTC. Translation: CASSLVENNEQFF.

This clonotype was counted between two and nine times. The chain joins TRBV6-2 or TRBV6-3 to TRBJ1-5; no clear D. CDR3 length equals 15 residues. Germline loops: CDR1 MNHEY, CDR2 SVGEGT. Trimming took 6 bases from V and 0 from J, leaving 12 bases between them. CDR3: CASSEGLHSNQPQHF. The CDR3 DNA is TGTGCCAGCAGCGAAGGGTTGCATAGCAATCAGCCCCAGCATTTT.

The chain carries TRBV20-1 and TRBJ1-4; D is unresolved. Trimming removed 3 bases from V and 4 bases from J, with 9 bases in between. The germline V gene encodes CDR1 DFQATT and CDR2 SNEGSKA (reference sequence). This CDR3 contains 13 residues. The CDR3 protein is CSASRSLNEKLFF. The CDR3 DNA reads TGCAGTGCTAGTAGGAGCCTTAATGAAAAACTGTTTTTT.

The rearrangement joins TRBV29-1 to TRBJ2-2; a weak D match, TRBD1 (5 bases). The ends were cut back, 4 bases at V and 7 bases at J, with 13 bases in the middle. Per the germline V gene, CDR1 is SQVTM and CDR2 is ANQGSEA. There are 13 residues in the CDR3. The CDR3 protein is CSVGSQGNGELFF. For the CDR3, the DNA is TGCAGCGTTGGGAGCCAGGGAAACGGGGAGCTGTTTTTT.

This clonotype has just a few counts. The chain recombines TRBV7-2 with TRBJ2-3; 10 bases map to TRBD1. The germline gives CDR1 SGHTA, CDR2 FQGNSA. The CDR3 length is 16 residues. V lost 1 base and J lost 4; bases outside the gene matches: 5. The DNA for the CDR3 is TGTGCCAGCAGCTTAGTATTGGGACAGGGGCCAGATACGCAGTATTTT. The encoded protein is CASSLVLGQGPDTQYF.

The V gene is TRBV6-5, the J gene TRBJ2-7; D is undetermined. Looked up from germline, CDR1 is MNHEY and CDR2 is SVGAGI. The CDR3 is made up of 16 amino acids. Trimming shortened V by 0 bases and J by 2 bases, and 14 bases separated the two germline ends. The DNA of the CDR3 is TGTGCCAGCAGTTACTCGATGGGCGCCGTCGCCTACGAGCAGTACTTC. Protein product: CASSYSMGAVAYEQYF.

The rearrangement uses TRBV28 and TRBJ2-7; no clear D. The germline CDR1 and CDR2 sequences are MDHEN and SYDVKM. The CDR3 consists of 12 residues. V was shortened by 5 bases and J by 6 bases, with 11 bases between the two germline ends. CDR3: CASSRPHPEQYF. The CDR3, as DNA: TGTGCCAGCAGTCGGCCCCATCCCGAGCAGTACTTC.

The chain recombines TRBV7-8 with TRBJ2-7; a weak D match, TRBD1 (6 bases). This CDR3 contains 15 residues. Germline assignment: CDR1 SGHVS and CDR2 FQNEAQ. V lost 4 bases and J 0 bases, leaving 13 bases between the germline ends. The DNA for the CDR3 is TGTGCCAGCAGCTATCCCGGGACAATCTCCTACGAGCAGTACTTC. It encodes CASSYPGTISYEQYF.

This clonotype was found a few times. V gene TRBV12-3 or TRBV12-4 combines with J gene TRBJ2-2; D unresolved. Trimming left V 8 bases short and J 6 bases short, with 16 bases between. This CDR3 is 14 amino acids long. The CDR3 protein is CASVGLGKAGELFF. In DNA form, the CDR3 reads TGTGCCAGCGTCGGCCTAGGGAAGGCCGGGGAGCTGTTTTTT.

The gene calls are TRBV7-6 and TRBJ1-2; D is ambiguous. Germline lookup yields CDR1 SGHVS and CDR2 FNYEAQ. The CDR3 spans 16 residues. V lost 5 bases and J 1 base, leaving 17 bases between the germline ends. CDR3 in amino acids: CASSPIIRNNNYGYTF. CDR3 bases: TGTGCCAGCAGCCCCATTATTAGAAACAATAACTATGGCTACACCTTC.

V gene TRBV29-1 combines with J gene TRBJ2-1; no clear D gene. Germline V gene lookup returns CDR1 SQVTM and CDR2 ANQGSEA. This CDR3 region has 14 residues. The ends were cut back, 4 bases at V and 2 bases at J, with 12 bases in the middle. This chain's CDR3 is CSVVQSLTYNEQFF. The CDR3 DNA is TGCAGCGTTGTGCAGAGCCTAACCTACAATGAGCAGTTCTTC.

J is TRBJ2-7 and V is TRBV6-5; 7 nucleotides match TRBD1. This CDR3 has 16 amino acids. Germline V gene lookup returns CDR1 MNHEY and CDR2 SVGAGI. The V and J ends lost 4 bases and 2 bases, in that order; junction bases with no gene match: 11. The CDR3 region is CASSSGWDRTPYEQYF. In DNA form, the CDR3 reads TGTGCCAGCAGTTCCGGTTGGGACAGAACCCCCTACGAGCAGTACTTC.

This chain joins TRBV11-2 and TRBJ2-1; 10 bases are a match to TRBD2. Germline loops: CDR1 SGHAT, CDR2 FQNNGV. This CDR3 spans 18 amino acids. V shed 5 bases, J shed 2 bases, and the junction held 12 bases outside the gene matches. Written as DNA, the CDR3 is TGTGCCAGCAGCAACACCGTTCTAGCGGGAGAGGCCTACAATGAGCAGTTCTTC. Its protein product is CASSNTVLAGEAYNEQFF.

This chain uses TRBV5-1 with TRBJ2-3; 10 bases align to TRBD2. Looked up from germline, CDR1 is SGHRS and CDR2 is YFSETQ. The trim removed 0 bases at V and 3 bases at J, leaving 4 bases unmatched. The length of the CDR3 is 16 residues. CDR3 in amino acids: CASSLGSGRVTDTQYF. CDR3 in DNA: TGCGCCAGCAGCTTGGGCAGCGGGAGGGTAACAGATACGCAGTATTTT.

This clonotype was counted a few times. The chain is built from TRBV20-1 and TRBJ2-1; 7 bases map to TRBD2. Looked up from germline, CDR1 is DFQATT and CDR2 is SNEGSKA (reference sequence). The CDR3 totals 14 residues. V dropped 6 bases and J dropped 4; count of bases not matched to a gene: 9. The CDR3 DNA reads TGCAGTGCCCCAATGCTAGCGGTTTACAATGAGCAGTTCTTC. Its protein is CSAPMLAVYNEQFF.

The rearrangement joins TRBV21-1 to TRBJ2-5; the table's TRBD1 call for D was not verified on the DNA. TRBV21-1 is annotated as a pseudogene. The CDR3 totals 18 residues. CDR3 coding DNA: TGTGCCAGCAGCAAAGTTTTTGATGCAGGACCCGGGGGAGAGACCCAGTACTTC. Translating gives CASSKVFDAGPGGETQYF.

The V gene is TRBV5-6, the J gene TRBJ2-3; 8 bases fit TRBD2. After removal of 1 base from V and 3 bases from J, the junction contained 4 bases not matched to a gene. This CDR3 region has 15 residues. Germline V gene lookup returns CDR1 SGHDT and CDR2 YYEEEE. The DNA of the CDR3 is TGTGCCAGCAGCTTGTTCCCTAGCGGGACAGATACGCAGTATTTT. Its translation: CASSLFPSGTDTQYF. Filled out from reference TRBV5-6 and TRBJ2-3, the complete variable domain reads DAGVTQSPTHLIKTRGQQVTLRCSPKSGHDTVSWYQQALGQGPQFIFQYYEEEERQRGNFPDRFSGHQFPNYSSELNVNALLLGDSALYLCASSLFPSGTDTQYFGPGTRLTVL.